A selection of T cell receptor beta chains follows, all from one sample in a study of technical replicates of blood from several donors. Assay: immunoSEQ multiplex PCR; the TCRdb copy retains only in-frame clones and omits some. The profile covers some 58,000 clones, with about 93% appearing a single time and around 0.21% taken by the ten largest. Material for sequencing was T cells isolated from PBMCs. The source is a human donor in good health. CDR3s include the opening cysteine and the closing phenylalanine or tryptophan. Fields, in order: V gene, CDR3 length, clone size, D gene, J gene, CDR3 DNA, CDR3 protein. The D gene is left open where the match is weak. Some rows mark clone size as missing; the rest say once, few, many or name a class of expanded clone.

TRBV7-9	14	.	TRBD1	TRBJ1-1	TGTGCCAGCAGCCTAGGGGACAGTCTCCGAGGAGCTTTCTTT	CASSLGDSLRGAFF
TRBV11-3	11	.	.	TRBJ2-2	TGTGCCAGCAGCACTACCGGGGAGCTGTTTTTT	CASSTTGELFF
TRBV5-4	14	.	TRBD1	TRBJ2-5	TGTGCCAGCAGCAGGACAGGGACATGGGAGACCCAGTACTTC	CASSRTGTWETQYF
TRBV5-1	17	.	TRBD2	TRBJ2-1	TGCGCCAGCAGCTTGGGACTAGCGGGAGGGGTTTACAATGAGCAGTTCTTC	CASSLGLAGGVYNEQFF
TRBV7-3	13	.	.	TRBJ2-2	TGTGCCAGCAGCCGCCAGGGGACCGGGGAGCTGTTTTTT	CASSRQGTGELFF
TRBV10-3	15	.	TRBD1	TRBJ2-3	TGTGCCATCAGTGTTGGGACAGCTAGCACAGATACGCAGTATTTT	CAISVGTASTDTQYF
TRBV18	14	.	TRBD1	TRBJ2-7	TGTGCCAGCTCACCCCGGGACAGGGTCTACGAGCAGTACTTC	CASSPRDRVYEQYF
TRBV18	14	few	.	TRBJ1-5	TGTGCCAGCTCACCGAACAGGGCAAGTCAGCCCCAGCATTTT	CASSPNRASQPQHF
TRBV28	16	.	TRBD2	TRBJ2-1	TGTGCCAGCAACCTCCCCCGGACTAGCAACTACAATGAGCAGTTCTTC	CASNLPRTSNYNEQFF
TRBV5-1	15	.	TRBD2	TRBJ2-3	TGCGCCAGCAGCCCTACTAGCGCCAATCGGGATACGCAGTATTTT	CASSPTSANRDTQYF
TRBV5-1	15	.	.	TRBJ2-3	TGCGCCAGCAGCTTGGTGGGGGGACCCACAAATACGCAGTATTTT	CASSLVGGPTNTQYF
TRBV5-4	16	once	TRBD2	TRBJ2-5	TGTGCCAGCAGCTTGGAACTAGCGGGGGACCAAGAGACCCAGTACTTC	CASSLELAGDQETQYF
TRBV28	15	.	TRBD2	TRBJ2-1	TGTGCCAGCAGTTCCCCCAGCGGGAGAGGGAATGAGCAGTTCTTC	CASSSPSGRGNEQFF
TRBV6-5	15	few	TRBD2	TRBJ2-1	TGTGCCAGCAGTTACCCTAGCGGGAGCATCGATGAGCAGTTCTTC	CASSYPSGSIDEQFF
TRBV20-1	11	.	TRBD1	TRBJ2-7	TGCAGTGCTAGATACAGGGGCGAGCAGTACTTC	CSARYRGEQYF
TRBV10-2	13	.	.	TRBJ2-7	TGCGCCAGTGGGGCCGGGCCTTCCTACGAGCAGTACTTC	CASGAGPSYEQYF
TRBV7-8	15	once	.	TRBJ2-7	TGTGCCAGCAGCCCTCGAGTAGGGGCATACTACGAGCAGTACTTC	CASSPRVGAYYEQYF
TRBV9	16	.	.	TRBJ1-1	TGTGCCAGCAGCGTAGGTCCTCGTCAGGGGCACACTGAAGCTTTCTTT	CASSVGPRQGHTEAFF
TRBV7-9	12	.	.	TRBJ2-7	TGTGCCAGCAGCCCTCTCTCCTACGAGCAGTACTTC	CASSPLSYEQYF
TRBV5-1	13	.	.	TRBJ1-2	TGCGCCAGCAGGTCGACAGCTAACTATGGCTACACCTTC	CASRSTANYGYTF